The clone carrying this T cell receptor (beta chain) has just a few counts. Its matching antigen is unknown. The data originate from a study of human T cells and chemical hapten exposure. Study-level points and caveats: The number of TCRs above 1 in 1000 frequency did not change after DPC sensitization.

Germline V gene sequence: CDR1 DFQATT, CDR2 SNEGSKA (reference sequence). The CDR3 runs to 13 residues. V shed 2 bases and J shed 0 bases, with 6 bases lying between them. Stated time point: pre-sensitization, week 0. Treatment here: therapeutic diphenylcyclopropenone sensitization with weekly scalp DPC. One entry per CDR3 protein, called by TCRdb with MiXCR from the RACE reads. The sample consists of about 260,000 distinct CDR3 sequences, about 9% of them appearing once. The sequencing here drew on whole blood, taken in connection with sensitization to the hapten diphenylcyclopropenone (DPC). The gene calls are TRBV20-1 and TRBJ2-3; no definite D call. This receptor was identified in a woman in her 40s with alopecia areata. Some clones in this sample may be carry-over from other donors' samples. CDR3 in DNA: TGCAGTGCTAGATCATCCAGCACAGATACGCAGTATTTT. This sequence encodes CSARSSSTDTQYF.